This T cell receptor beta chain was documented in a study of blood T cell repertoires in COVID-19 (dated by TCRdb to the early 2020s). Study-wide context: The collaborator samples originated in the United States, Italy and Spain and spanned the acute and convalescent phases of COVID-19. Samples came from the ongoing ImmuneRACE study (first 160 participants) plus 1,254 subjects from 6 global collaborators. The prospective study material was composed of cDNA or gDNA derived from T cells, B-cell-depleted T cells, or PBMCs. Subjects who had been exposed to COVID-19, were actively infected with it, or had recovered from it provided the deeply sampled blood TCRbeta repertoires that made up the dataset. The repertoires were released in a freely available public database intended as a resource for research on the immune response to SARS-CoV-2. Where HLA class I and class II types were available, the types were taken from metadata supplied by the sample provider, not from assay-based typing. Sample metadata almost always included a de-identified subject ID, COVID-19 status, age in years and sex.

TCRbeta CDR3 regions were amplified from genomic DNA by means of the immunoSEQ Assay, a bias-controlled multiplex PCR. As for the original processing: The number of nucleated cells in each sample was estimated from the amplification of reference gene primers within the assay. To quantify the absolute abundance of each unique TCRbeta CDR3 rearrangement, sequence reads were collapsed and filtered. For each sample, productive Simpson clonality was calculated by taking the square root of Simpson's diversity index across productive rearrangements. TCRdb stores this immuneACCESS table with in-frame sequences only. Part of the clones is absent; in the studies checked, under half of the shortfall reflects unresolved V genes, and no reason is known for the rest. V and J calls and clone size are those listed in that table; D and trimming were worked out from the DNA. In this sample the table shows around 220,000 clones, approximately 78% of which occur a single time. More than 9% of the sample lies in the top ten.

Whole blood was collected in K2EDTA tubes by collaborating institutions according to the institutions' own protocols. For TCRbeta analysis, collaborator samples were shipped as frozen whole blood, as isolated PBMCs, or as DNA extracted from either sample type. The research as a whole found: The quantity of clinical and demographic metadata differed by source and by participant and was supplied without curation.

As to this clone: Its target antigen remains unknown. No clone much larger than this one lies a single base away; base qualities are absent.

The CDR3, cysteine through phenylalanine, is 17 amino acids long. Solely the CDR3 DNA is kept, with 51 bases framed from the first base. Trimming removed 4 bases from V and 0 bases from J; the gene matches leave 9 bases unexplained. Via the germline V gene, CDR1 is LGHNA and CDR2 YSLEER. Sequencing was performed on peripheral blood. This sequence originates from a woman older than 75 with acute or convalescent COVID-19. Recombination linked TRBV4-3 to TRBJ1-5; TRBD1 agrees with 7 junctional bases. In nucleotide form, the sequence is TGCGCCAGCAGCCCCGGAACAGGGGTTTATAGCAATCAGCCCCAGCATTTT. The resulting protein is CASSPGTGVYSNQPQHF.